Listed below are T cell receptor beta chains from one sample, sequenced in a study of OX40 agonist ivuxolimab in advanced cancers. Method: immunoSEQ multiplex PCR; TCRdb's copy keeps in-frame clones and lacks some. The data show under 90,000 clones, around nine tenths seen once. Specimen: CD4+ or CD8+ T cells sorted from blood, collected in a trial of the OX40 agonist ivuxolimab. These receptors all stem from an adult with an advanced solid tumor such as melanoma, head and neck, liver or kidney cancer. Both conserved end residues are part of each CDR3. The D gene is left open where the match is weak. The size of a clone is reported for some rows only, either as once, few or many, or as a class for expanded clones.

CDR3aa: CASSLNGAGGFTGELFF
CDR3nt: TGCGCCAGCAGCTTGAACGGGGCAGGGGGCTTCACCGGGGAGCTGTTTTTT
j_gene: TRBJ2-2
d_gene: TRBD1
abundance: few
v_gene: TRBV5-1

CDR3aa: CASTHGGGNNQPQHF
CDR3nt: TGTGCCAGCACCCATGGAGGGGGGAACAATCAGCCCCAGCATTTT
j_gene: TRBJ1-5
d_gene: .
abundance: .
v_gene: TRBV7-8

CDR3aa: CASSLSPRAQGSGELFF
CDR3nt: TGTGCCAGCAGCCTCTCACCGCGGGCCCAGGGATCCGGGGAGCTGTTTTTT
j_gene: TRBJ2-2
d_gene: .
abundance: .
v_gene: TRBV5-5

CDR3aa: CSVAKDRNQPQHF
CDR3nt: TGCAGCGTTGCTAAGGACAGGAATCAGCCCCAGCATTTT
j_gene: TRBJ1-5
d_gene: TRBD1
abundance: once
v_gene: TRBV29-1

CDR3aa: CASSLGGAGSYNEQFF
CDR3nt: TGTGCCAGCAGCTTGGGGGGGGCGGGCTCCTACAATGAGCAGTTCTTC
j_gene: TRBJ2-1
d_gene: .
abundance: .
v_gene: TRBV5-4

CDR3aa: CASSQRGGKETQYF
CDR3nt: TGTGCCAGCAGCCAGCGGGGGGGGAAAGAGACCCAGTACTTC
j_gene: TRBJ2-5
d_gene: TRBD2
abundance: once
v_gene: TRBV7-9

CDR3aa: CSVGSGQGAGEQYF
CDR3nt: TGCAGCGTTGGCTCCGGACAGGGGGCAGGCGAGCAGTACTTC
j_gene: TRBJ2-7
d_gene: TRBD1
abundance: .
v_gene: TRBV29-1

CDR3aa: CASSPGTYSLTEAFF
CDR3nt: TGTGCCAGTAGTCCAGGGACATATTCACTCACTGAAGCTTTCTTT
j_gene: TRBJ1-1
d_gene: .
abundance: few
v_gene: TRBV19

CDR3aa: CASSPTSGAGYTF
CDR3nt: TGTGCCAGCAGCCCGACGTCTGGGGCTGGCTACACCTTC
j_gene: TRBJ1-2
d_gene: .
abundance: .
v_gene: TRBV11-2

CDR3aa: CASSQSLQGNTEAFF
CDR3nt: TGTGCCAGCAGCCAATCCTTACAGGGGAACACTGAAGCTTTCTTT
j_gene: TRBJ1-1
d_gene: .
abundance: .
v_gene: TRBV4-2

CDR3aa: CASSHLRARRKYGYTF
CDR3nt: TGCGCCAGCAGTCACCTCAGGGCCAGGCGGAAGTATGGCTACACCTTC
j_gene: TRBJ1-2
d_gene: .
abundance: .
v_gene: TRBV23-1

CDR3aa: CASSPKGGSPYEQYF
CDR3nt: TGTGCCAGCTCACCGAAGGGCGGAAGCCCCTACGAGCAGTACTTC
j_gene: TRBJ2-7
d_gene: .
abundance: .
v_gene: TRBV18

CDR3aa: CASSSGQTMPQHF
CDR3nt: TGTGCCAGCAGCTCCGGACAGACCATGCCCCAGCATTTT
j_gene: TRBJ1-5
d_gene: .
abundance: .
v_gene: TRBV11-2

CDR3aa: CASSTTRAGYTF
CDR3nt: TGCGCCAGCTCCACGACGAGGGCAGGCTACACCTTC
j_gene: TRBJ1-2
d_gene: .
abundance: .
v_gene: TRBV5-1